This passage covers 30 T cell receptor beta chains from one sample sequenced in a study of multiple sclerosis patients with progressive multifocal leukoencephalopathy. This table comes from immunoSEQ multiplex PCR, and its TCRdb copy is limited to in-frame clones, with some not included. The sample shows about 25,000 clones, 85% to 95% of them seen only once. Stated time point: around 12 months of natalizumab therapy. Here the sequenced sample was PBMCs, taken from a patient treated with natalizumab. The receptor set was obtained from a man under 40 with multiple sclerosis.

The rearrangement links TRBV2 to TRBJ2-2, with D possibly TRBD1 on 6 matching bases. The CDR3 is 16 amino acids. V was shortened by 6 bases and J by 2 bases, with 16 bases between the two germline ends. Germline V gene sequence: CDR1 SNHLY, CDR2 FYNNEI. The chain's CDR3 is CASRLRHRANTGELFF. The CDR3 region has the DNA TGTGCCAGCAGACTCCGGCACAGGGCAAACACCGGGGAGCTGTTTTTT.

In regard to this clone: Its ends do not fully match the called genes, so a read error is possible. The CDR3 DNA is TGTGCCAGCAGCGCCAGGGGTCAGACCCAGCATTTT. This encodes CASSARGQTQHF. The genes are TRBV2 and TRBJ1-5; D is perhaps TRBD1 (6 bases). Per the germline V gene, CDR1 is SNHLY and CDR2 is FYNNEI. The CDR3 has 12 amino acids.

This clone has more than one count but fewer than ten. The chain couples TRBV9 to TRBJ2-1; TRBD2 matches 11 bases. CDR3 length: 15 amino acids. Germline V gives CDR1 SGDLS, CDR2 YYNGEE. V was clipped by 3 bases and J by 8 bases; unmatched bases: 7. CDR3 amino acids: CASSGSGRAIDEQFF. CDR3 DNA sequence: TGTGCCAGCAGCGGTAGCGGGAGGGCCATCGATGAGCAGTTCTTC. Drawing the rest from reference TRBV9 and TRBJ2-1, the complete variable domain is DSGVTQTPKHLITATGQRVTLRCSPRSGDLSVYWYQQSLDQGLQFLIQYYNGEERAKGNILERFSAQQFPDLHSELNLSSLELGDSALYFCASSGSGRAIDEQFFGPGTRLTVL.

The V and J genes are TRBV2 and TRBJ2-7, with TRBD2 matching 8 bases. The V gene end was trimmed by 11 bases and the J gene end by 5 bases; junction bases not matched to a gene: 11. From germline, CDR1 is SNHLY and CDR2 FYNNEI. The CDR3 runs to 13 residues. DNA for the CDR3: TGTGCCTGCTACAAGCGGGAGCGCCACGAGCAGTACTTC. Its protein is CACYKRERHEQYF.

The rearrangement uses TRBV12-5 and TRBJ2-5; maybe TRBD2 (5 bases). This CDR3 spans 12 amino acids. Germline-derived CDR1 and CDR2 are LGHNT and FRNRAP. V was clipped by 6 bases and J by 5 bases, with 10 bases between them. For the CDR3, the DNA is TGTGCTAGTGGGAGGAGAGGGGAGACCCAGTACTTC. It is translated as CASGRRGETQYF.

This clone came up once. The chain combines TRBV4-1 with TRBJ2-1; 7 bases are shared with TRBD2. J was trimmed by 8 bases and V by 1 base; bases with no gene match: 14. This CDR3 is built from 17 residues. Germline V gives CDR1 MGHRA, CDR2 YSYEKL. For the CDR3, the DNA is TGCGCCAGCAGCCAAGCCCCCTACCGGGGGGTGCCCGATGAGCAGTTCTTC. Its protein product is CASSQAPYRGVPDEQFF.

The V call is TRBV18, the J call TRBJ1-1; D is uncertain. Germline V lookup: CDR1 KGHSH, CDR2 LQKENI. Between the trimmed V and J ends, which lost 3 bases and 6 bases, there was a span of 20 bases. This CDR3 has 16 amino acids. CDR3 sequence reads: CASSPTVRGPAAEAFF. In DNA, the CDR3 is TGTGCCAGCTCACCTACAGTCAGAGGACCGGCTGCTGAAGCTTTCTTT.

V usage is TRBV11-2 and J usage is TRBJ2-2, with a tentative D call TRBD1 (7 bases). The CDR3 sequence is 15 residues long. V dropped 3 bases and J dropped 4 bases, with 12 bases sitting between them. CDR1 and CDR2 (germline): SGHAT, FQNNGV. This CDR3 is CASSFGQGGTGELFF. The CDR3 DNA follows: TGTGCCAGCAGCTTTGGGCAGGGGGGCACCGGGGAGCTGTTTTTT.

Note on this clone: The same CDR3 arises from other DNA sequences in this sample as well. CDR3 region: CASSPQETQYF. The CDR3 coding sequence is TGTGCCAGCTCACCTCAAGAGACCCAGTACTTC. This chain links TRBV18 with TRBJ2-5; D not resolved. Germline V gene data show CDR1 as KGHSH and CDR2 as LQKENI. This CDR3 has 11 amino acids. V lost 3 bases, J lost 2 bases, and 1 base lay in between.

The gene calls are TRBV19 and TRBJ2-7; D might be TRBD1 or TRBD2, each matching 5 bases. Trimming pared 5 bases from V and 2 bases from J, leaving 13 bases between. This CDR3 region has 14 residues. The germline CDR1 and CDR2 sequences are LNHDA and SQIVND (reference sequence). The CDR3 sequence is CASSYRDGAYEQYF. CDR3 in DNA: TGTGCCAGTAGTTACCGGGACGGAGCCTACGAGCAGTACTTC.

The V call is TRBV7-9, the J call TRBJ1-2; the D is unclear. Germline CDR1 and CDR2: SEHNR and FQNEAQ (reference sequence). The V end was cut by 3 bases, the J end by 3 bases, with 11 bases between. This CDR3 contains 14 residues. Written as DNA, the CDR3 is TGTGCCAGCAGCTTCCTGGGAAGTTACTATGGCTACACCTTC. It yields the protein CASSFLGSYYGYTF.

The chain carries TRBV7-2 and TRBJ1-4; possible D gene TRBD1, 5 bases. The germline CDR1 and CDR2 sequences are SGHTA and FQGNSA. The CDR3 totals 16 residues. The V end lost 0 bases, the J end lost 10 bases, and 18 bases lay between the germline ends. The CDR3 sequence: CASSLALPREGGKLFF. In DNA form, the CDR3 reads TGTGCCAGCAGCTTAGCGCTGCCCAGGGAAGGTGGAAAACTGTTTTTT.

Details on this clone: One end of the junction varies from germline; a read error may be responsible. This rearrangement joins TRBV6-6 to TRBJ2-7, with TRBD2 matching 9 bases. This CDR3 has 15 residues. Germline V gives CDR1 MNHNY, CDR2 SVGAGI (reference sequence). CDR3 DNA sequence: TGTGCCAGCAGTTACTCAGGCGGGAGGGCCTATGAGCAGTACTTC. As protein: CASSYSGGRAYEQYF.

This clone was seen a single time. The rearrangement joins TRBV11-2 to TRBJ1-5; possibly TRBD1 for D (6 bases). V shed 1 base and J shed 3 bases, with 10 bases lying between them. CDR1 is SGHAT and CDR2 is FQNNGV in the germline V gene. This CDR3 contains 15 residues. The CDR3 here is CASSLAAGVNQPQHF. CDR3 nucleotide sequence: TGTGCCAGCAGCTTAGCTGCAGGGGTCAATCAGCCCCAGCATTTT.

V and J are TRBV19 and TRBJ2-1, with D possibly being TRBD1 (6 bases). The V end was cut by 4 bases, the J end by 7 bases, with 14 bases between. Germline V gene data show CDR1 as LNHDA and CDR2 as SQIVND (reference sequence). CDR3 length equals 14 residues. The CDR3 is CASSTRRTANEQFF. CDR3 sequence (DNA): TGTGCCAGTAGTACCCGAAGGACAGCTAATGAGCAGTTCTTC.

The CDR3 here is CASSPPPLSEGGNSPLHF. CDR3 DNA sequence: TGTGCCAGCTCACCACCGCCCTTGTCAGAGGGTGGGAATTCACCCCTCCACTTT. The chain employs TRBV18 and TRBJ1-6; D is ambiguous. V was pared by 0 bases and J by 7 bases, with 19 bases between. Germline V lookup: CDR1 KGHSH, CDR2 LQKENI. This CDR3 comprises 18 residues.

This clone was seen only once. The V call is TRBV5-1, the J call TRBJ1-1; 8 bases line up with TRBD1. Germline trimming cut 3 bases from V and 5 bases from J; bases unmatched to any gene: 12. This CDR3 is 16 amino acids long. Germline assignment: CDR1 SGHRS and CDR2 YFSETQ. The CDR3 sequence is CASSSLTTGAVTEAFF. DNA of the CDR3: TGCGCCAGCAGCTCCCTAACGACAGGGGCGGTAACTGAAGCTTTCTTT.

The genes are TRBV6-5 and TRBJ2-7, with TRBD2 matching over 11 bases. Germline CDR1 MNHEY, CDR2 SVGAGI. The CDR3 length is 15 residues. With 6 bases clipped from V and 2 bases from J, the junction kept 6 bases outside the gene matches. The CDR3 region is CASRETSGNPYEQYV. The CDR3 region has the DNA TGTGCCAGCAGGGAGACTAGCGGGAATCCCTACGAGCAGTACGTC.

This chain links TRBV19 with TRBJ1-1, with D tentatively TRBD1 (6 bases). Germline CDR1 reads LNHDA; CDR2 reads SQIVND (reference sequence). With 7 bases removed from V and 1 base from J, the gap between germline ends came to 13 bases. CDR3 length: 14 amino acids. The CDR3 loop is CASINRAENTEAFF. Here the CDR3 DNA reads TGTGCCAGTATAAACAGGGCAGAGAACACTGAAGCTTTCTTT.

The rearrangement joins TRBV27 to TRBJ2-7; the match to TRBD2 covers 14 bases. This CDR3 spans 16 amino acids. The V gene end was trimmed by 2 bases and the J gene end by 5 bases; junction bases not matched to a gene: 5. Per the germline V gene, CDR1 is MNHEY and CDR2 is SMNVEV (reference sequence). CDR3 amino acids: CASSLLTSGRADEQYF. The CDR3 region has the DNA TGTGCCAGCAGTTTACTGACTAGCGGGAGGGCCGACGAGCAGTACTTC.

The gene calls are TRBV5-4 and TRBJ2-1; TRBD2 agrees at 10 bases. V was clipped by 4 bases and J by 4 bases; unmatched bases: 5. CDR1 SGHNT and CDR2 YYREEE come from the germline V gene (reference sequence). The CDR3 extends over 15 amino acids. CDR3 amino acids: CASSIGLAEYNEQFF. The CDR3 DNA reads as TGTGCCAGCAGCATCGGACTAGCGGAGTACAATGAGCAGTTCTTC.

V gene TRBV7-8 combines with J gene TRBJ2-2; D gene uncertain. The germline V and J ends were trimmed by 5 bases and 0 bases, with 7 bases remaining between them. Germline lookup yields CDR1 SGHVS and CDR2 FQNEAQ. This CDR3 spans 14 amino acids. CDR3 sequence: CASSPRSNTGELFF. CDR3 bases: TGTGCCAGCAGCCCTCGGTCGAACACCGGGGAGCTGTTTTTT.

There are a few counts of this clone. V usage is TRBV7-9 and J usage is TRBJ1-1; D call uncertain. V gave up 4 bases and J gave up 1 base, with 13 bases separating them. This CDR3 contains 15 residues. The germline V gene encodes CDR1 SEHNR and CDR2 FQNEAQ (reference sequence). CDR3 sequence: CASSSPLTRNTEAFF. The CDR3 region has the DNA TGTGCCAGCAGCTCACCCCTTACACGGAACACTGAAGCTTTCTTT.

The chain is built from TRBV5-1 and TRBJ2-2; TRBD1 or TRBD2 may be the D gene (5 bases each). Between the trimmed V and J ends, which lost 0 bases and 6 bases, there was a span of 9 bases. CDR1 and CDR2 from the germline V gene are SGHRS and YFSETQ. The CDR3 extends over 14 amino acids. The CDR3 loop reads CASSLEGRAGELFF. Written as DNA, the CDR3 is TGCGCCAGCAGCTTGGAGGGACGGGCCGGGGAGCTGTTTTTT.

CDR3 DNA: TGCGCCAGCAGCTTGGAAGGGGCTCAGGAGACCCAGTACTTC. Its protein is CASSLEGAQETQYF. This chain links TRBV5-1 with TRBJ2-5, with a weak D call TRBD1 (5 bases). The V gene's germline CDR1 is SGHRS and CDR2 YFSETQ. The CDR3 contains 14 residues. Trimming pared 0 bases from V and 5 bases from J, leaving 11 bases between.

The chain has TRBV19 and TRBJ2-7; D is perhaps TRBD2 (6 bases). The CDR3 covers 14 residues. Trimming pared 5 bases from V and 1 base from J, leaving 12 bases between. Germline assignment: CDR1 LNHDA and CDR2 SQIVND (reference sequence). The CDR3 DNA is TGTGCCAGTAGTGATCCTGGACTATCCTACGAGCAGTACTTC. Residues: CASSDPGLSYEQYF.

This clone was counted once. V is TRBV5-1 and J is TRBJ2-5, with 8 bases matching TRBD1. This CDR3 has 13 residues. The junction had 10 bases not matched to a gene; V was cut back by 10 bases and J by 5 bases. Germline V gene sequence: CDR1 SGHRS, CDR2 YFSETQ. DNA of the CDR3: TGCGCCTCAAAGACAGGGGCCGGGGAGACCCAGTACTTC. Amino acid sequence: CASKTGAGETQYF. The entire variable domain, with the rest obtained from reference TRBV5-1 and TRBJ2-5, is as follows: KAGVTQTPRYLIKTRGQQVTLSCSPISGHRSVSWYQQTPGQGLQFLFEYFSETQRNKGNFPGRFSGRQFSNSRSEMNVSTLELGDSALYLCASKTGAGETQYFGPGTRLLVL.

The rearrangement links TRBV10-1 to TRBJ2-7, with 7 bases lining up with TRBD2. The CDR3 extends over 16 amino acids. Germline CDR1 WNHNN, CDR2 SYGVQD (reference sequence). The V and J ends lost 4 bases and 0 bases, in that order; junction bases with no gene match: 9. The CDR3 DNA reads TGCGCCAGCAGTGTGATAGCGGGCCGCAGCTCCTACGAGCAGTACGTC. Its translation is CASSVIAGRSSYEQYV.

This chain connects TRBV4-1 to TRBJ2-5, with D tentatively TRBD1 (5 bases). Germline assignment: CDR1 MGHRA and CDR2 YSYEKL. This CDR3 region has 16 residues. Between the trimmed V and J ends, which lost 6 bases and 2 bases, there was a span of 19 bases. Here the CDR3 reads CASSPLGHPGQETQYF. In nucleotides, the CDR3 is TGCGCCAGCAGTCCCCTGGGGCACCCTGGGCAAGAGACCCAGTACTTC.

J is TRBJ2-3 and V is TRBV7-8, with a tentative D call TRBD2 (5 bases). Trimming took 3 bases from V and 2 from J, leaving 15 bases between them. This CDR3 region has 16 residues. Germline-derived CDR1 and CDR2 are SGHVS and FQNEAQ. The CDR3 bases are TGTGCCAGCAGCTTCCGGGAAGGCCAGTACACAGATACGCAGTATTTT. The encoded protein is CASSFREGQYTDTQYF.